This TCR beta chain was recovered during a study of blood T cell repertoires in COVID-19. The V and J ends lost 6 bases and 6 bases, in that order; junction bases with no gene match: 17. The CDR3 is 16 amino acids. CDR1 SNHLY and CDR2 FYNNEI come from the germline V gene. Assay used: immunoSEQ multiplex PCR; TCRdb lists only in-frame clones, some missing. The sample contains a few hundred thousand clones, about 87% of which appear only once. The sequenced sample consisted of peripheral blood. The TCR was taken from a woman in her 30s who had recovered from COVID-19. The V call is TRBV2, the J call TRBJ2-7, with TRBD1 identical over 7 bases. CDR3 nucleotide sequence: TGTGCCAGCAGGGGGCCGTCAGGGGGAGTTAAAAGCGAGCAGTACTTC. Its translation is CASRGPSGGVKSEQYF. Supplemented by reference TRBV2 and TRBJ2-7, the full variable domain reads EPEVTQTPSHQVTQMGQEVILRCVPISNHLYFYWYRQILGQKVEFLVSFYNNEISEKSEIFDDQFSVERPDGSNFTLKIRSTKLEDSAMYFCASRGPSGGVKSEQYFGPGTRLTVT.